Sequencing of this TCR beta chain was carried out in a study of cytomegalovirus exposure and HLA in healthy donors. Findings of the study overall: In a later analysis, HLA-associated TCR beta chains were more clonally expanded than equally common others. One variant, a missense change in DCLRE1C, was linked in a later analysis to TCR beta V- and J-gene trimming. Exclusion as indistinguishable affected some V segments, including TRBV6-2 and TRBV6-3.

V dropped 1 base and J dropped 0 bases, with 9 bases sitting between them. The CDR3 totals 15 residues. The germline gives CDR1 LNHDA, CDR2 SQIVND (reference sequence). In regard to this clone: Its matching antigen is unknown.

PCR primers comprised 60 Vbeta and 13 Jbeta primers. Profiling relied on immunoSEQ multiplex PCR, and the TCRdb table lists in-frame clones only, not all of them. The specimen's table records 60,000 to 80,000 clones. This chain uses TRBV19 with TRBJ1-2, with a weak D call TRBD1 (6 bases). The sequence came from a man in his forties in good health and CMV-seronegative. Sequenced material: PBMCs. Here the CDR3 DNA reads TGTGCCAGTAGTATAGCGGCAGGGGCTAACTATGGCTACACCTTC. This sequence encodes CASSIAAGANYGYTF.